The T cell receptor beta chain described here comes from a study of shared clonotypes between healthy human individuals. Study findings and constraints: Estimated richness values were generally larger in naive subsets than in memory subsets.

From germline, CDR1 is MNHEY and CDR2 SMNVEV (reference sequence). The CDR3 extends over 15 amino acids. With 4 bases removed from V and 4 bases from J, the gap between germline ends came to 15 bases. Comment on this clone: Its antigen is still unknown.

An approximately 200 ng quantity of DNA, about 30,000 T cell genomes, went into the sorted-subset replicate PCRs. Sequencing used immunoSEQ multiplex PCR; TCRdb keeps in-frame clones, though not all of them. The data hold approximately 1.9 million clones, with around 95% observed a single time. Positive CCR7 selection of CD45RO-negative cells yielded the naive CD8 cells, and terminally differentiated effector memory CD45RA+ cells were excluded. The J gene is TRBJ2-3, the V gene TRBV27; D unclear. Sequenced sample: naive CD8+ T cells from PBMCs. The sequence derives from a young man in good health. Some clones in this sample may be carry-over from other donors' samples. This CDR3 reads CASSSSPSLPDTQYF. CDR3 nucleotide sequence: TGTGCCAGCAGTTCTTCCCCCTCCCTCCCAGATACGCAGTATTTT.